Detailed here is one TCR beta chain. Its antigen remains unidentified. This sample stems from a study of cytomegalovirus exposure and HLA in healthy donors. Study-level background: Earlier sequencing of around 190 million T cells yielded 100 million to 120 million unique TCR beta sequences. Study results and limitations: Specificity for CMV antigens was confirmed in vitro for a few of the CMV-associated chains. Prediction of most subjects' HLA-A and HLA-B alleles by TCR beta sequences was reportedly accurate.

The CDR3 sequence is 13 residues long. The J segment lost 2 bases and the V segment lost 10 bases, leaving 7 bases of the junction unmatched. The V gene's germline CDR1 is MNHEY and CDR2 SVGAGI. PCR involved 60 Vbeta and 13 Jbeta primers. Assay used: immunoSEQ multiplex PCR; TCRdb lists only in-frame clones, some missing. Altogether 150,000 or so clones are present, 73% being singletons, with the ten largest covering 1.5% to 2%. The TCR was taken from a woman under 30 in good health and CMV-seronegative. The chain couples TRBV6-5 to TRBJ1-1; 7 bases agree with TRBD1. The sample comprised PBMCs. The CDR3 region is CATRGTVNTEAFF. CDR3 coding DNA: TGTGCCACCAGGGGGACAGTTAACACTGAAGCTTTCTTT.